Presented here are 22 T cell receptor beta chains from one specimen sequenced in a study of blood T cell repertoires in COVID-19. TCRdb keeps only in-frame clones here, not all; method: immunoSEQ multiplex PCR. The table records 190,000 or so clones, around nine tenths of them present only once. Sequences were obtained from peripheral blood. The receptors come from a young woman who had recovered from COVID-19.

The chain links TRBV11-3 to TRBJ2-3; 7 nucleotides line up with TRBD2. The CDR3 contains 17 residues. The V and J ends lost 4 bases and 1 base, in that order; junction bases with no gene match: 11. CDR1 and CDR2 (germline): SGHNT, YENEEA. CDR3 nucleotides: TGTGCCAGCAGCTCGGGAGGCAGGATTGGGGGCACAGATACGCAGTATTTT. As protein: CASSSGGRIGGTDTQYF.

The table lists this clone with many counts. CDR3 bases: TGTGCCAGCAGCTTGTCAGGGGACTATGGCTACACCTTC. Its protein product is CASSLSGDYGYTF. V usage is TRBV5-5 and J usage is TRBJ1-2; D perhaps matches TRBD1 (6 bases). The CDR3 contains 13 residues. The V end lost 1 base, the J end lost 3 bases, and 7 bases lay between the germline ends. In germline, CDR1 is SGHKS, CDR2 YYEKEE (reference sequence).

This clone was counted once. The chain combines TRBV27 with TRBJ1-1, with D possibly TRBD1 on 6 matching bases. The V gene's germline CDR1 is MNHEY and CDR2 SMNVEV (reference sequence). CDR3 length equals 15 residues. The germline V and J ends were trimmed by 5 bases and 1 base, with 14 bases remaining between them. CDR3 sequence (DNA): TGTGCCAGCAGTAACCACAGGGTCCCGAACACTGAAGCTTTCTTT. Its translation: CASSNHRVPNTEAFF.

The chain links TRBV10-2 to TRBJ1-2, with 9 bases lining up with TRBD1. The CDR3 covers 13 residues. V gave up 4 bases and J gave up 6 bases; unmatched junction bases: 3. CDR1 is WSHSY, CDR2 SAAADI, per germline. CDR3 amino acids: CASSVQGAHGYTF. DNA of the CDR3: TGCGCCAGCAGTGTACAGGGGGCGCATGGCTACACCTTC.

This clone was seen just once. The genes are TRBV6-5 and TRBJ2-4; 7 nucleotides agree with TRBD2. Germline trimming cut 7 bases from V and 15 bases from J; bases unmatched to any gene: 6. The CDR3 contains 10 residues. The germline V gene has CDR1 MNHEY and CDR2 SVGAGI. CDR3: CASIGGNSYF. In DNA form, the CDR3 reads TGTGCCAGCATCGGGGGGAATTCGTACTTC.

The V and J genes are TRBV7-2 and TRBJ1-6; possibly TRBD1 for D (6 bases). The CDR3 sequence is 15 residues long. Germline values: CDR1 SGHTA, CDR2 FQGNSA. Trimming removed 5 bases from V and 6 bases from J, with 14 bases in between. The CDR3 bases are TGTGCCAGCAGCAAGGGGGAATCGATTAATTCACCCCTCCACTTT. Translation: CASSKGESINSPLHF.

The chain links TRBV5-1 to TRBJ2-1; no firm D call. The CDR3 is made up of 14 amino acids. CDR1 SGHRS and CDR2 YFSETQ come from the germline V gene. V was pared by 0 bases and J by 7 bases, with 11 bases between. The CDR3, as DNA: TGCGCCAGCAGCTTGGACGGAGATCTAAATGAGCAGTTCTTC. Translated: CASSLDGDLNEQFF.

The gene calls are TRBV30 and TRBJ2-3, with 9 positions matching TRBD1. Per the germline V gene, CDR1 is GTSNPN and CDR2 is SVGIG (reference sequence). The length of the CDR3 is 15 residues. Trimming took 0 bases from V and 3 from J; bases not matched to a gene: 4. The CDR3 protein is CAWSVGTGWTDTQYF. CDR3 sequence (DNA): TGTGCCTGGAGTGTTGGGACAGGGTGGACAGATACGCAGTATTTT.

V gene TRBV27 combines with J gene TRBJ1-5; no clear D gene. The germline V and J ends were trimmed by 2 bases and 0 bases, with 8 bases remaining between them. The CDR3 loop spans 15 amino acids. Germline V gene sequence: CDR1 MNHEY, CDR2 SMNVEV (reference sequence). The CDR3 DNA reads TGTGCCAGCAGTTTACTTGTAGATAGCAATCAGCCCCAGCATTTT. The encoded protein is CASSLLVDSNQPQHF.

CDR3 in DNA: TGCAGCGTTGACCTAACCCACAGTGGCTACACCTTC. This encodes CSVDLTHSGYTF. The chain employs TRBV29-1 and TRBJ1-2, with no clear D. Trimming left V 3 bases short and J 7 bases short, with 12 bases between. CDR1 and CDR2 (germline): SQVTM, ANQGSEA. The CDR3 is 12 amino acids.

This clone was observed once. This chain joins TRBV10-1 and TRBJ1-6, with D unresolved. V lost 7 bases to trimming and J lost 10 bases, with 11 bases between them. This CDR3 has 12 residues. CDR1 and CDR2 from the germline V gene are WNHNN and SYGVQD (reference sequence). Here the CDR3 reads CASINPVSPLHF. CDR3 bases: TGCGCCAGCATTAATCCGGTATCACCCCTCCACTTT.

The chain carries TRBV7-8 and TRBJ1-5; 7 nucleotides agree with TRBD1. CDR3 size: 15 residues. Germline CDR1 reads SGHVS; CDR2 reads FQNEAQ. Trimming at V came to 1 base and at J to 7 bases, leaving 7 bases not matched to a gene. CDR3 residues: CASSLETGKGQPQHF. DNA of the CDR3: TGTGCCAGCAGCTTAGAGACAGGGAAGGGACAGCCCCAGCATTTT.

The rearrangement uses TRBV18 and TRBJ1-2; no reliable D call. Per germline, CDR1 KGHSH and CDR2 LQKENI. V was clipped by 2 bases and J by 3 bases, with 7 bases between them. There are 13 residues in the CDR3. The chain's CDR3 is CASSPNGDYGYTF. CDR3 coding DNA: TGTGCCAGCTCACCAAACGGTGACTATGGCTACACCTTC.

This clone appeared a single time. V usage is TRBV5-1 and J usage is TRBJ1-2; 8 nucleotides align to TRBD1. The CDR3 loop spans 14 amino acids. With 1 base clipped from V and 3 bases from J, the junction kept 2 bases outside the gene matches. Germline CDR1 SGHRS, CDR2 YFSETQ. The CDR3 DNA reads TGCGCCAGCAGCTTGCAGACAGGGGACTATGGCTACACCTTC. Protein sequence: CASSLQTGDYGYTF.

The CDR3 DNA follows: TGTGCCTGGAGTGTACAGGGACAGGGGGGAGGCTACACCTTC. Its translation: CAWSVQGQGGGYTF. The J gene is TRBJ1-2, the V gene TRBV30; 11 nucleotides line up with TRBD1. Trimming cost V 0 bases and J 8 bases; bases outside gene matches: 5. The germline V gene has CDR1 GTSNPN and CDR2 SVGIG (reference sequence). This CDR3 region has 14 residues.

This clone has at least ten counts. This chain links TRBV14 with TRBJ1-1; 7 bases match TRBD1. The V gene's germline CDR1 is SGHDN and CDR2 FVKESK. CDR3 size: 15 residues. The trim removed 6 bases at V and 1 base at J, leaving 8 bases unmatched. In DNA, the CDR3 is TGTGCCAGCAGTACCCTTGACAGGGCGAACACTGAAGCTTTCTTT. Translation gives CASSTLDRANTEAFF.

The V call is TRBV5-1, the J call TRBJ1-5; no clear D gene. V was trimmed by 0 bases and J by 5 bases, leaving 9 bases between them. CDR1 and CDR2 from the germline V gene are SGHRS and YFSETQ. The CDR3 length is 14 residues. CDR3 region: CASSLDGGHQPQHF. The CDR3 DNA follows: TGCGCCAGCAGCTTGGATGGTGGGCATCAGCCCCAGCATTTT.

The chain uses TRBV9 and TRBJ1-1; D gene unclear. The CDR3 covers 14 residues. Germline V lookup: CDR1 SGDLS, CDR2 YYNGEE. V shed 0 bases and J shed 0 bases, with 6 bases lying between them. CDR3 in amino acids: CASSVEPLNTEAFF. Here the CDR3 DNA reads TGTGCCAGCAGCGTAGAGCCGCTGAACACTGAAGCTTTCTTT. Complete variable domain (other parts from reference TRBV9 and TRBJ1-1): DSGVTQTPKHLITATGQRVTLRCSPRSGDLSVYWYQQSLDQGLQFLIQYYNGEERAKGNILERFSAQQFPDLHSELNLSSLELGDSALYFCASSVEPLNTEAFFGQGTRLTVV.

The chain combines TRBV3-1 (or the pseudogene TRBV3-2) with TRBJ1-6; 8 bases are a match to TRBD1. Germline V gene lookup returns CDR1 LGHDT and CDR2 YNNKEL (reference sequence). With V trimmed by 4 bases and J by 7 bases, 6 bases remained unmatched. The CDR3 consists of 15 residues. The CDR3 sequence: CASSRTDRVNSPLHF. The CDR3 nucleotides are TGTGCCAGCAGCCGGACGGACAGGGTGAATTCACCCCTCCACTTT.

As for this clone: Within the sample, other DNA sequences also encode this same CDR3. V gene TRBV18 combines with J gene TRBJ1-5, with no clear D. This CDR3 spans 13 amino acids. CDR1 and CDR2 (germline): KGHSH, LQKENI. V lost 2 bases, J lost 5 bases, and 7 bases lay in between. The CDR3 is CASSPGRDQPQHF. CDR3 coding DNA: TGTGCCAGCTCACCAGGGAGGGATCAGCCCCAGCATTTT.

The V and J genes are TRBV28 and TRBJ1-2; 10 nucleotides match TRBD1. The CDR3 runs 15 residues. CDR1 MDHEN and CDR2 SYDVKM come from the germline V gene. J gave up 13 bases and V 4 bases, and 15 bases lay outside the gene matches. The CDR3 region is CASSSNHPGQGLVTF. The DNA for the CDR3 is TGTGCCAGCAGTTCAAATCACCCGGGACAGGGGTTAGTCACCTTC.

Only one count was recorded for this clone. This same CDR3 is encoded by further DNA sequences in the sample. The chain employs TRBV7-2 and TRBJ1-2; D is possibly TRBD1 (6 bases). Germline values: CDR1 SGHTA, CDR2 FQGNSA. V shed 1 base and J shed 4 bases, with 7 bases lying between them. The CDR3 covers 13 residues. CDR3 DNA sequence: TGTGCCAGCAGCTTAGTAGGGGGCTATGGCTACACCTTC. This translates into CASSLVGGYGYTF.